The 17 T cell receptor beta chains given below trace back to one sample, sequenced in a study of cytomegalovirus exposure and HLA in healthy donors. Primers included in the PCR were 60 Vbeta and 13 Jbeta primers. Libraries were prepared by immunoSEQ multiplex PCR; TCRdb keeps only in-frame clonotypes and omits some of them. The data contain roughly 120,000 clones, 60% to 80% of them singletons. The sequenced sample consisted of PBMCs. All receptors derive from a man over 45 in good health and CMV-seropositive.

The chain couples TRBV19 to TRBJ1-5; 8 bases map to TRBD1. Looked up from germline, CDR1 is LNHDA and CDR2 is SQIVND (reference sequence). This CDR3 is built from 16 residues. Germline trimming cut 4 bases from V and 3 bases from J; bases unmatched to any gene: 8. The CDR3 DNA reads TGTGCCAGTAGTAATGTCAGGGGGCCCCACAATCAGCCCCAGCATTTT. Translating it yields CASSNVRGPHNQPQHF. The full variable domain, with the rest looked up from reference TRBV19 and TRBJ1-5, is DGGITQSPKYLFRKEGQNVTLSCEQNLNHDAMYWYRQDPGQGLRLIYYSQIVNDFQKGDIAEGYSVSREKKESFPLTVTSAQKNPTAFYLCASSNVRGPHNQPQHFGDGTRLSIL.

The rearrangement links TRBV9 to TRBJ2-1; 8 bases map to TRBD2. This CDR3 is built from 18 residues. Trimming took 0 bases from V and 8 from J; bases not matched to a gene: 16. CDR1 and CDR2 (germline): SGDLS, YYNGEE. The CDR3 DNA follows: TGTGCCAGCAGCGTAGGTCACGGGGGGACTAGAAATATCGATGAGCAGTTCTTC. Its protein is CASSVGHGGTRNIDEQFF.

The rearrangement links TRBV6-5 to TRBJ1-1; D gene ambiguous. This CDR3 comprises 15 residues. Germline CDR1 MNHEY, CDR2 SVGAGI. V shed 0 bases and J shed 0 bases, with 8 bases lying between them. The CDR3 loop reads CASSYSRGMNTEAFF. DNA of the CDR3: TGTGCCAGCAGTTACTCGCGGGGTATGAACACTGAAGCTTTCTTT.

The V gene is TRBV27, the J gene TRBJ2-2, with 7 bases aligning to TRBD2. V trimming: 8 bases; J trimming: 5 bases; junction bases outside the gene matches: 2. CDR3 size: 12 residues. The germline V gene encodes CDR1 MNHEY and CDR2 SMNVEV (reference sequence). DNA for the CDR3: TGTGCCAGCCGGGGAGGGACCGGGGAGCTGTTTTTT. This translates into CASRGGTGELFF.

V gene TRBV10-3 combines with J gene TRBJ1-1; 7 bases are a match to TRBD1. The CDR3 covers 19 residues. Unmatched junction bases numbered 15, after V lost 2 bases and J lost 0 bases. The germline V gene has CDR1 ENHRY and CDR2 SYGVKD. The CDR3: CAISETRDSVYYMNTEAFF. The CDR3 DNA follows: TGTGCCATCAGTGAGACCCGGGACAGCGTATATTACATGAACACTGAAGCTTTCTTT.

In its sample, this clone was seen once. The CDR3 sequence is CASSSQGSTEAFF. CDR3 in DNA: TGCGCCAGCAGCTCACAGGGGTCCACTGAAGCTTTCTTT. The chain links TRBV5-1 to TRBJ1-1; TRBD1 matches at 7 bases. CDR1 SGHRS and CDR2 YFSETQ come from the germline V gene. The CDR3 is 13 amino acids. Trimming cost V 3 bases and J 4 bases; bases outside gene matches: 3.

The table lists this clone with a few counts. The V call is TRBV5-1, the J call TRBJ2-5; 7 bases are a match to TRBD2. J lost 3 bases, V lost 7 bases, and 6 bases had no gene match. In germline, CDR1 is SGHRS, CDR2 YFSETQ. The CDR3 is 13 amino acids. The DNA of the CDR3 is TGCGCCAGCGCATTAGCGGGTGAAGAGACCCAGTACTTC. It yields the protein CASALAGEETQYF.

CDR3 sequence: CASSQQGSGANVLTF. In DNA, the CDR3 is TGTGCCAGCTCACAACAGGGATCCGGGGCCAACGTCCTGACTTTC. The V and J genes are TRBV18 and TRBJ2-6, with D perhaps TRBD1 (6 bases). CDR3 length: 15 amino acids. V lost 4 bases, J lost 4 bases, and 11 bases lay in between. The germline V gene has CDR1 KGHSH and CDR2 LQKENI.

The CDR3 DNA follows: TGCGCCAGCAGCACCTCGGGACAGGGGACAAACACTGAAGCTTTCTTT. It specifies CASSTSGQGTNTEAFF. The rearrangement links TRBV5-1 to TRBJ1-1, with TRBD1 identical over 10 bases. The CDR3 length is 16 residues. The germline V gene encodes CDR1 SGHRS and CDR2 YFSETQ. With 4 bases clipped from V and 2 bases from J, the junction kept 8 bases outside the gene matches.

The genes are TRBV29-1 and TRBJ1-2; D might be TRBD1 (6 bases). Trimming took off 7 bases at V and 8 bases at J, with 14 bases between the two ends. From germline, CDR1 is SQVTM and CDR2 ANQGSEA. This CDR3 contains 11 residues. The CDR3 region has the DNA TGCAGCGCCGAATCAGGGGCCGGCTACACCTTC. It translates to CSAESGAGYTF.

The rearrangement links TRBV6-5 to TRBJ2-7; 9 bases align to TRBD2. CDR1 and CDR2 (germline): MNHEY, SVGAGI. The V segment lost 5 bases and the J segment 4 bases; nucleotides outside the gene matches: 6. The CDR3 totals 14 residues. CDR3 in DNA: TGTGCCAGCAGTGGGACTAGCAAAGATTACGAGCAGTACTTC. This codes for CASSGTSKDYEQYF.

V usage is TRBV5-1 and J usage is TRBJ2-3; 8 bases match TRBD2. There are 16 residues in the CDR3. Looked up from germline, CDR1 is SGHRS and CDR2 is YFSETQ. Trimming removed 1 base from V and 4 bases from J; junction bases left unmatched: 8. The DNA for the CDR3 is TGCGCCAGCAGCTTGCTGAGCGGGAGCGGCGCAGATACGCAGTATTTT. Its protein product is CASSLLSGSGADTQYF.

The chain recombines TRBV30 with TRBJ1-6; D ambiguous. The CDR3 has 13 residues. Between the trimmed V and J ends, which lost 4 bases and 3 bases, there was a span of 7 bases. Germline lookup yields CDR1 GTSNPN and CDR2 SVGIG (reference sequence). The CDR3 bases are TGTGCCTGGACAGGACTCTATAATTCACCCCTCCACTTT. Protein: CAWTGLYNSPLHF.

The chain couples TRBV6-5 to TRBJ1-3; no clear D gene. In germline, CDR1 is MNHEY, CDR2 SVGAGI. Trimming pared 0 bases from V and 3 bases from J, leaving 9 bases between. The CDR3 sequence is 15 residues long. The CDR3 protein is CASSYSADYGNTIYF. The CDR3 bases are TGTGCCAGCAGTTACTCGGCCGATTATGGAAACACCATATATTTT.

V gene TRBV15 combines with J gene TRBJ2-7, with D tentatively TRBD1 (6 bases). This CDR3 spans 12 amino acids. Trimming took 1 base from V and 6 from J, leaving 7 bases between them. CDR1 is LNHNV and CDR2 is YYDKDF in the germline V gene (reference sequence). The CDR3 DNA reads as TGTGCCACCAGCAGAGTAGGGGGCGAGCAGTACTTC. Amino acids: CATSRVGGEQYF.

The chain joins TRBV29-1 to TRBJ2-1; 8 nucleotides align to TRBD1. The CDR3 is 13 amino acids. The V gene's germline CDR1 is SQVTM and CDR2 ANQGSEA. V lost 4 bases and J lost 2; bases outside the gene matches: 1. CDR3 nucleotides: TGCAGCGTTGGGACAGGGCCCTACAATGAGCAGTTCTTC. Protein: CSVGTGPYNEQFF.

The CDR3 region is CASSLARLEGSPLHF. The CDR3 DNA reads TGTGCCAGCAGCTTAGCGAGGTTAGAGGGATCACCCCTCCACTTT. V is TRBV7-2 and J is TRBJ1-6; D not resolved. This CDR3 has 15 amino acids. V gave up 0 bases and J gave up 10 bases, with 13 bases separating them. CDR1 is SGHTA, CDR2 FQGNSA, per germline.